Listed below are T cell receptor beta chains from one sample, sequenced in a study of technical replicates of blood from a handful of donors. Sequencing used immunoSEQ multiplex PCR; TCRdb keeps in-frame clones, though not all of them. The sample has roughly 71,000 clones, roughly 95% seen once. The sample was T cells isolated from PBMCs. Source of these receptors: a human donor in good health. The CDR3 runs from the conserved cysteine through the conserved F or W. Each record gives: J gene, clone size, D gene, V gene, CDR3 protein, CDR3 DNA. The D gene is left open where the match is weak. The size of a clone is reported for some rows only, either as once, few or many, or as a class for expanded clones.

>TRBJ2-7|.|.|TRBV4-1
CASSPSGTTLEQYF
TGCGCCAGCAGCCCGTCCGGGACAACCCTGGAGCAGTACTTC
>TRBJ2-4|.|.|TRBV6-1
CASSEGVGALAKNIQYF
TGTGCCAGCAGTGAAGGGGTGGGAGCGCTAGCCAAAAACATTCAGTACTTC
>TRBJ2-2|once|.|TRBV9
CASSVTSNTGELFF
TGTGCCAGCAGCGTAACTTCGAACACCGGGGAGCTGTTTTTT
>TRBJ1-2|.|.|TRBV10-3
CAIMNRVGVKDAYSYTF
TGTGCCATCATGAACAGGGTAGGCGTTAAGGACGCATATAGCTACACCTTC
>TRBJ1-3|.|.|TRBV11-2
CASSLGSSGNTIYF
TGTGCCAGCAGCTTGGGGAGCTCTGGAAACACCATATATTTT
>TRBJ1-5|.|.|TRBV18
CASSPGDNQPQHF
TGTGCCAGCTCACCCGGGGACAATCAGCCCCAGCATTTT
>TRBJ2-2|once|TRBD2|TRBV15
CATSREIAGLPAGELFF
TGTGCCACCAGCAGAGAAATAGCGGGACTCCCAGCCGGGGAGCTGTTTTTT
>TRBJ2-3|.|TRBD1|TRBV2
CASRDRGDTQYF
TGTGCCAGCAGGGACAGGGGGGATACGCAGTATTTT
>TRBJ2-2|.|.|TRBV27
CATKIGVVAGELFF
TGTGCCACCAAAATAGGGGTGGTCGCCGGGGAGCTGTTTTTT
>TRBJ2-1|.|.|TRBV11-3
CASSSRLDNEQFF
TGTGCCAGCAGCTCTCGACTAGACAATGAGCAGTTCTTC
>TRBJ2-5|.|.|TRBV28
CASRISTGRLTQYF
TGTGCCAGCAGAATATCGACTGGAAGGCTAACCCAGTACTTC
>TRBJ2-5|.|TRBD2|TRBV5-1
CASSGGTSRETQYF
TGCGCCAGCAGCGGGGGGACTAGCCGAGAGACCCAGTACTTC
>TRBJ1-2|.|.|TRBV10-3
CAISDRTDFYYGYTF
TGTGCCATCAGTGATAGGACAGATTTTTACTATGGCTACACCTTC
>TRBJ1-5|.|TRBD1|TRBV5-6
CASSSDRVRQPQHF
TGTGCCAGCAGCTCGGACAGGGTAAGGCAGCCCCAGCATTTT
>TRBJ1-6|.|.|TRBV30
CAWSVNTAGGSPLHF
TGTGCCTGGAGTGTAAATACAGCCGGTGGTTCACCCCTCCACTTT
>TRBJ2-7|.|TRBD2|TRBV2
CASSESRGGSYEQYF
TGTGCCAGCAGTGAAAGTCGGGGGGGCTCCTACGAGCAGTACTTC
>TRBJ1-1|.|.|TRBV5-6
CASRGGMNTEAFF
TGTGCCAGCAGGGGGGGGATGAACACTGAAGCTTTCTTT
>TRBJ1-1|.|TRBD1|TRBV7-3
CASSSDRATEAFF
TGTGCCAGCAGCTCGGACAGGGCCACTGAAGCTTTCTTT
>TRBJ2-7|.|.|TRBV5-6
CASSPPGIGSYEQYF
TGTGCCAGCAGCCCCCCCGGGATAGGTTCCTACGAGCAGTACTTC
>TRBJ1-1|.|.|TRBV28
CASSHPRVMNTEAFF
TGTGCCAGCAGTCATCCCAGGGTCATGAACACTGAAGCTTTCTTT
>TRBJ1-4|.|.|TRBV4-2
CASSRETVLNEKLFF
TGTGCCAGCAGCCGAGAGACAGTACTAAATGAAAAACTGTTTTTT
>TRBJ1-1|.|TRBD1|TRBV6-1
CASSDWTGVQSEAFF
TGTGCCAGCAGTGATTGGACAGGGGTGCAAAGTGAAGCTTTCTTT
>TRBJ2-7|.|.|TRBV12-2
CAMDIYEQYF
TGTGCAATGGACATCTACGAGCAGTACTTC
>TRBJ1-6|once|.|TRBV9
CASSVVGVGWPLHF
TGTGCCAGCAGCGTAGTAGGGGTGGGATGGCCCCTCCACTTT
>TRBJ2-7|.|TRBD2|TRBV25-1
CATLSGEANEQYF
TGTGCCACCCTAAGCGGGGAAGCTAACGAGCAGTACTTC
>TRBJ1-4|once|.|TRBV18
CASSLNRNEKLFF
TGTGCCAGCTCGTTGAACAGGAATGAAAAACTGTTTTTT
>TRBJ2-5|once|.|TRBV6-1
CASSEGGVGGKTQYF
TGTGCCAGCAGTGAAGGAGGGGTGGGGGGTAAGACCCAGTACTTC
>TRBJ1-5|.|.|TRBV6-5
CASSHSQGRNQPQHF
TGTGCCAGCAGTCACTCACAGGGTCGCAATCAGCCCCAGCATTTT
>TRBJ1-2|.|.|TRBV27
CASSLSGTYNYGYTF
TGTGCCAGCAGTTTATCTGGTACCTATAACTATGGCTACACCTTC
>TRBJ2-7|.|TRBD2|TRBV2
CASRRSLAGASAYEQYF
TGTGCCAGCAGAAGGTCCCTAGCGGGAGCGAGCGCCTACGAGCAGTACTTC
>TRBJ2-2|.|.|TRBV19
CASSIGENGELFF
TGTGCCAGTAGTATCGGTGAAAACGGGGAGCTGTTTTTT
>TRBJ1-2|.|.|TRBV28
CASIRGTAGYGYTF
TGTGCCAGCATCAGAGGGACGGCGGGATATGGCTACACCTTC
>TRBJ2-1|few|TRBD1|TRBV11-3
CASSAETGQGSIGAYNEQFF
TGTGCCAGCAGCGCTGAAACGGGACAGGGCTCTATTGGTGCGTACAATGAGCAGTTCTTC